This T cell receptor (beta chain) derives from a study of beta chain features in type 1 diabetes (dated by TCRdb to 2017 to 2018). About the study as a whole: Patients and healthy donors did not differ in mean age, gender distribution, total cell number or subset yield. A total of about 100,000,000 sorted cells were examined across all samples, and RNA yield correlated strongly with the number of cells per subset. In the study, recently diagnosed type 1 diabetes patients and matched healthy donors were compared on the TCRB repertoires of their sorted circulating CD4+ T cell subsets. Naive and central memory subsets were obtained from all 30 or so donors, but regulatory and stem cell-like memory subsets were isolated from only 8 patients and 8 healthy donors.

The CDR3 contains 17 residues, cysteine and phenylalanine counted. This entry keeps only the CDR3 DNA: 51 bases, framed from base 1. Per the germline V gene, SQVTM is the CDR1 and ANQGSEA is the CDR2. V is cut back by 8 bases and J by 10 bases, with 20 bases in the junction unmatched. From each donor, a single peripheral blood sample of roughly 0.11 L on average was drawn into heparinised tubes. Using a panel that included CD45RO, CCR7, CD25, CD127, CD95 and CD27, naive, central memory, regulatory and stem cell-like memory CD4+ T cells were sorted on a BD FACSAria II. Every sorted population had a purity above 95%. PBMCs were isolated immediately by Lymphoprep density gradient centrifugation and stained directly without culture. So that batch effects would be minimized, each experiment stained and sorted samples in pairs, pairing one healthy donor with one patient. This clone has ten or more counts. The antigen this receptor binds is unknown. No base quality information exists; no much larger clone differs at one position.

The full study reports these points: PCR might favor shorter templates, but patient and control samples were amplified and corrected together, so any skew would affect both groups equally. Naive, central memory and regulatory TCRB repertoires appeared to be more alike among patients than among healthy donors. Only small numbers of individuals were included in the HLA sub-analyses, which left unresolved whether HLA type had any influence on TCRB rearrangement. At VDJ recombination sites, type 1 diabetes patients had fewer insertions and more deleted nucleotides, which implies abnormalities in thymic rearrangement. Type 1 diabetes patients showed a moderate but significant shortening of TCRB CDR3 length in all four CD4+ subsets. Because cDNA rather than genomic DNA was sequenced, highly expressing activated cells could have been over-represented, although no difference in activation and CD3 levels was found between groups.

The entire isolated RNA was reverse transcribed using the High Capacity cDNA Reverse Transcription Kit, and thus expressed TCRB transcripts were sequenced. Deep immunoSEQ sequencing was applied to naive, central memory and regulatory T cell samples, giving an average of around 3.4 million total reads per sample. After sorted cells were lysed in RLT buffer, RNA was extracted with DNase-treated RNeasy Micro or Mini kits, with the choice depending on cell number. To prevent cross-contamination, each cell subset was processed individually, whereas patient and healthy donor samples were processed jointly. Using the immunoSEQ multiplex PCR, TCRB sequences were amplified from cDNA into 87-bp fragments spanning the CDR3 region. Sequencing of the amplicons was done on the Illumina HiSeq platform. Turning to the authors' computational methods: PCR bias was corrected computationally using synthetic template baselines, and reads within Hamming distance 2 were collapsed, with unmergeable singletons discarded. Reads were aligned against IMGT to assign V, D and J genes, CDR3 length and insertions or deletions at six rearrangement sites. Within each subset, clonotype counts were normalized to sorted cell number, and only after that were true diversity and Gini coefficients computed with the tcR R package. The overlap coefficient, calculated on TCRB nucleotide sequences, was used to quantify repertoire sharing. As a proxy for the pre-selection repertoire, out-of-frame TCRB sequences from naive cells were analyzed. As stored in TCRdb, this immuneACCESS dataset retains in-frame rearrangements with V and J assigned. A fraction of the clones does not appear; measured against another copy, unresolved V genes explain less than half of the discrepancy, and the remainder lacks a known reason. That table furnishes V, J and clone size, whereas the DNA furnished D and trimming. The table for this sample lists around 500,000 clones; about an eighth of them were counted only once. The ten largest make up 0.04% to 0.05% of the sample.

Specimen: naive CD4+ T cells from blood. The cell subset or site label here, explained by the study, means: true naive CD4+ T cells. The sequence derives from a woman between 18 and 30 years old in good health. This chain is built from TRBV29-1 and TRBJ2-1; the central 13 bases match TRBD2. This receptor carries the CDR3 CSLAGGLAGAQLWEQFF. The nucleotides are TGCAGCCTGGCGGGAGGACTAGCGGGAGCCCAGCTATGGGAGCAGTTCTTC.